This TCR beta chain was found in a study of Ad26.COV2.S vaccination and SARS-CoV-2 variants. Overall study results and limits: Placebo recipients and vaccine recipients were similar in non-spike TCR breadth. Recipients given vaccine exceeded placebo recipients in spike-specific TCR breadth.

In regard to this clone: Its antigen is unknown.

The CDR3 is 15 amino acids. With 3 bases removed from V and 2 bases from J, the gap between germline ends came to 13 bases. Germline CDR1 and CDR2: LNHDA and SQIVND (reference sequence). TCRdb's copy holds only in-frame clones and misses some; the assay was immunoSEQ multiplex PCR. The sample yields about 450,000 clones, 89% seen once. Treatment reported: around 19 received Ad26.COV2.S at low or high dose, single or two shots; five or six received placebo; per-sample allocation not given. Vaccine and placebo recipients were sampled on day 63 after the first injection. The chain uses TRBV19 and TRBJ1-1; TRBD1 is a possible D gene (5 bases). The starting material was peripheral blood, obtained in a trial of Ad26.COV2.S vaccine versus placebo. The clonotype comes from a person aged 18-65 years who received the Ad26.COV2.S COVID-19 vaccine or a placebo. CDR3 region: CASSILGQGNTEAFF. DNA for the CDR3: TGTGCCAGTAGTATTTTGGGGCAGGGAAACACTGAAGCTTTCTTT.